Following are 31 T cell receptor beta chains from one sample sequenced in a study of blood T cells in healthy people across ages. Together with a sample-barcoded 5' primer, a J-beta primer mix was included in a second PCR lasting about 7 to 12 cycles. MiXCR, applied by TCRdb to the 5' RACE reads, yields one record per CDR3 protein. The profile shows 700,000 or so distinct CDR3 sequences, 20% to 25% of them singletons. The sample consisted of blood. Receptors originate from a man in his 70s in good health.

This clonotype was observed a handful of times. V usage is TRBV5-1 and J usage is TRBJ2-5, with D tentatively TRBD2 (5 bases). This CDR3 comprises 15 residues. Germline loops: CDR1 SGHRS, CDR2 YFSETQ. The V end was cut by 4 bases, the J end by 5 bases, with 18 bases between. The CDR3: CASSPAFSPGETQYF. The CDR3 bases are TGCGCCAGCAGCCCTGCATTTTCCCCGGGGGAGACCCAGTACTTC. Full variable domain (rest looked up from reference TRBV5-1 and TRBJ2-5): KAGVTQTPRYLIKTRGQQVTLSCSPISGHRSVSWYQQTPGQGLQFLFEYFSETQRNKGNFPGRFSGRQFSNSRSEMNVSTLELGDSALYLCASSPAFSPGETQYFGPGTRLLVL.

This clonotype was detected a few times. This chain uses TRBV6-5 with TRBJ2-3, with unresolved D. The CDR3 runs 15 residues. Germline assignment: CDR1 MNHEY and CDR2 SVGAGI. Trimming removed 0 bases at V and 4 bases at J, with 11 bases between. CDR3 in DNA: TGTGCCAGCAGTTACTCGACGGACCGCGCAGATACGCAGTATTTT. Translated: CASSYSTDRADTQYF.

The chain carries TRBV5-1 and TRBJ1-2; D not resolved. The CDR3 sequence is 15 residues long. With 0 bases removed from V and 3 bases from J, the gap between germline ends came to 12 bases. Germline CDR1 is SGHRS and CDR2 is YFSETQ. This chain's CDR3 is CASSLGRPGDYGYTF. The CDR3 DNA reads as TGCGCCAGCAGCTTGGGGAGACCGGGAGACTATGGCTACACCTTC.

This clonotype has at least ten counts. The chain joins TRBV12-3 or TRBV12-4 to TRBJ2-3; 7 bases map to TRBD2. The CDR3 spans 12 residues. The V gene end was trimmed by 7 bases and the J gene end by 5 bases; junction bases not matched to a gene: 3. CDR3 amino acids: CASIPGGDTQYF. CDR3 bases: TGTGCCAGCATCCCGGGGGGAGATACGCAGTATTTT.

The chain couples TRBV7-9 to TRBJ2-4; D might be TRBD1 (5 bases). This CDR3 is 16 amino acids long. Trimming shortened V by 5 bases and J by 0 bases, and 14 bases separated the two germline ends. Germline CDR1 is SEHNR and CDR2 is FQNEAQ (reference sequence). This chain's CDR3 is CASSAKTALAKNIQYF. In DNA form, the CDR3 reads TGTGCCAGCAGCGCAAAGACAGCACTAGCCAAAAACATTCAGTACTTC.

This clonotype has just a few counts. The CDR3 nucleotides are TGCGCCAGCAGCCCGACTAGTTCAGATACGCAGTATTTT. Protein: CASSPTSSDTQYF. The chain joins TRBV5-1 to TRBJ2-3, with D possibly matching TRBD2 (6 bases). V was trimmed by 4 bases and J by 4 bases, leaving 10 bases between them. CDR3 length: 13 residues. Germline V gene sequence: CDR1 SGHRS, CDR2 YFSETQ.

In nucleotides, the CDR3 is TGTGCCAGCAGTGAGCAAGGACTAGCCTACGAGCAGTACGTC. As protein: CASSEQGLAYEQYV. This chain links TRBV6-1 with TRBJ2-7; TRBD2 aligns across 7 bases. V shed 3 bases, J shed 2 bases, and the junction held 4 bases outside the gene matches. Germline-derived CDR1 and CDR2 are MNHNS and SASEGT. The CDR3 contains 14 residues.

The chain has TRBV9 and TRBJ2-3, with D possibly TRBD2 on 5 matching bases. CDR3 size: 14 residues. V was cut by 5 bases and J by 0 bases, with 10 bases left in between. Germline loops: CDR1 SGDLS, CDR2 YYNGEE. The CDR3 is CASRNRGSTDTQYF. CDR3 sequence (DNA): TGTGCCAGCAGGAACCGAGGGAGCACAGATACGCAGTATTTT.

The genes are TRBV25-1 and TRBJ2-5, with 7 bases that match TRBD2. The end of the DNA fits TRBJ2-1 better, so the J call may be wrong. This CDR3 contains 15 residues. From germline, CDR1 is MGHDK and CDR2 SYGVNS. The CDR3 nucleotides are TGTGCCAGCAGTCATCCCGGGTCCGGGACTAACATGCAGTTCTTC. This translates into CASSHPGSGTNMQFF.

This clonotype was seen a few times. The chain joins TRBV5-1 to TRBJ1-2, with D unclear. The CDR3 runs 17 residues. Germline V CDR1 and CDR2: SGHRS, YFSETQ. V was trimmed by 0 bases and J by 1 base, leaving 16 bases between them. The CDR3, as DNA: TGCGCCAGCAGCTTGGCACAGCTCCCTCGCAGTAACTATGGCTACACCTTC. Protein sequence: CASSLAQLPRSNYGYTF.

This sequence joins TRBV3-1 and TRBJ1-2; no definite D call. The CDR3 totals 14 residues. The V gene's germline CDR1 is LGHDT and CDR2 YNNKEL (reference sequence). V lost 0 bases to trimming and J lost 6 bases, with 11 bases between them. CDR3: CASSQEGKLHGYTF. CDR3 in DNA: TGTGCCAGCAGCCAAGAGGGCAAGTTACATGGCTACACCTTC.

This clonotype has at least ten counts. V and J are TRBV7-2 and TRBJ2-3; D gene uncertain. Germline CDR1 and CDR2: SGHTA and FQGNSA. The CDR3 extends over 13 amino acids. Trimming took 1 base from V and 5 from J, leaving 7 bases between them. The CDR3 loop is CASSLGRLDTQYF. The CDR3 nucleotides are TGTGCCAGCAGCTTAGGTCGACTAGATACGCAGTATTTT. Full variable domain (outside the CDR3, taken from reference TRBV7-2 and TRBJ2-3): GAGVSQSPSNKVTEKGKDVELRCDPISGHTALYWYRQSLGQGLEFLIYFQGNSAPDKSGLPSDRFSAERTGGSVSTLTIQRTQQEDSAVYLCASSLGRLDTQYFGPGTRLTVL.

V usage is TRBV5-1 and J usage is TRBJ1-2; D is unclear. The CDR3 runs 15 residues. Trimming cost V 0 bases and J 12 bases, with 21 bases left between them. CDR1 SGHRS and CDR2 YFSETQ come from the germline V gene. This CDR3 is CASSLEVIGVRGNTF. In nucleotides, the CDR3 is TGCGCCAGCAGCTTGGAGGTCATTGGGGTACGCGGCAACACCTTC.

The genes are TRBV4-3 and TRBJ1-5; possibly TRBD1 for D (6 bases). The CDR3 length is 13 residues. Germline CDR1 is LGHNA and CDR2 is YSLEER. V lost 4 bases and J lost 3, with 7 bases in between. In nucleotides, the CDR3 is TGCGCCAGCAGCCGGGACATCAATCAGCCCCAGCATTTT. This sequence encodes CASSRDINQPQHF.

In this sample, this clonotype turned up a few times. The chain carries TRBV11-2 and TRBJ1-1, with D unresolved. Germline V lookup: CDR1 SGHAT, CDR2 FQNNGV. This CDR3 is 15 amino acids long. V was pared by 0 bases and J by 1 base, with 9 bases between. The CDR3 DNA sequence: TGTGCCAGCAGCTTAGATCGGGCAGCGAACACTGAAGCTTTCTTT. It codes for CASSLDRAANTEAFF.

This clonotype was observed a few times. The gene calls are TRBV6-5 and TRBJ2-5; TRBD2 matches at 8 bases. The J call may not be correct, given that the DNA end is closer to TRBJ2-1. The CDR3 is 15 amino acids. CDR1 is MNHEY and CDR2 is SVGAGI in the germline V gene. CDR3 sequence: CASSTLSGGPNEQFF. The CDR3 nucleotides are TGTGCCAGCAGTACCCTGTCGGGGGGGCCGAATGAGCAGTTCTTC.

The CDR3 reads CASIPQNTQYF. The CDR3 DNA sequence: TGTGCCAGCATTCCCCAGAATACGCAGTATTTT. The genes are TRBV2 and TRBJ2-3; D is unclear. From germline, CDR1 is SNHLY and CDR2 FYNNEI. V lost 7 bases, J lost 7 bases, and 9 bases lay in between. There are 11 residues in the CDR3.

The genes are TRBV5-1 and TRBJ1-4; 7 positions match TRBD1. Germline V gives CDR1 SGHRS, CDR2 YFSETQ. The CDR3 loop spans 17 amino acids. Germline trimming cut 1 base from V and 8 bases from J; bases unmatched to any gene: 14. The CDR3 protein is CASSLRGLGQASEKLFF. CDR3 DNA: TGCGCCAGCAGCTTGAGGGGCCTAGGACAGGCATCAGAAAAACTGTTTTTT.

The V and J genes are TRBV5-6 and TRBJ1-5, with D maybe TRBD1 (6 bases). V lost 2 bases and J 2 bases, leaving 11 bases between the germline ends. The germline V gene has CDR1 SGHDT and CDR2 YYEEEE. The CDR3 sequence is 15 residues long. The CDR3 DNA sequence: TGTGCCAGCAGCTTCTTGTCAGGGGGCAATCAGCCCCAGCATTTT. Protein sequence: CASSFLSGGNQPQHF. Combining the CDR3 with reference TRBV5-6 and TRBJ1-5 gives the whole variable domain DAGVTQSPTHLIKTRGQQVTLRCSPKSGHDTVSWYQQALGQGPQFIFQYYEEEERQRGNFPDRFSGHQFPNYSSELNVNALLLGDSALYLCASSFLSGGNQPQHFGDGTRLSIL.

This clonotype was detected many times. This sequence joins TRBV3-1 and TRBJ2-1; the D gene is possibly TRBD2 (7 bases). Looked up from germline, CDR1 is LGHDT and CDR2 is YNNKEL (reference sequence). CDR3 length: 14 residues. With 6 bases removed from V and 0 bases from J, the gap between germline ends came to 9 bases. The CDR3 region has the DNA TGTGCCAGCAGAGGGGGGGGCTCCTACAATGAGCAGTTCTTC. It specifies CASRGGGSYNEQFF.

This clonotype was seen more than once but under ten times. DNA for the CDR3: TGTGCCAGCGCAGCTAGCGGGGGAAACATTCAGTACTTC. Translation gives CASAASGGNIQYF. The genes are TRBV7-6 and TRBJ2-4; 10 positions agree with TRBD2. Per germline, CDR1 SGHVS and CDR2 FNYEAQ. The CDR3 loop spans 13 amino acids. The V segment lost 8 bases and the J segment 6 bases; nucleotides outside the gene matches: 4.

The rearrangement links TRBV29-1 to TRBJ1-2; D is uncertain. CDR1 and CDR2 from the germline V gene are SQVTM and ANQGSEA. Trimming pared 7 bases from V and 2 bases from J, leaving 11 bases between. The CDR3 spans 12 residues. CDR3: CSAALANYGYTF. The CDR3 DNA is TGCAGCGCTGCTTTGGCCAACTATGGCTACACCTTC.

The chain joins TRBV20-1 to TRBJ2-1, with TRBD2 identical over 7 bases. The trim removed 5 bases at V and 2 bases at J, leaving 6 bases unmatched. The length of the CDR3 is 14 residues. Per germline, CDR1 DFQATT and CDR2 SNEGSKA (reference sequence). Here the CDR3 reads CSAQVLAAYNEQFF. The CDR3 coding sequence is TGCAGTGCTCAAGTCCTAGCGGCCTACAATGAGCAGTTCTTC.

A few counts support this clonotype. V and J are TRBV7-9 and TRBJ1-1; 11 bases map to TRBD1. V gave up 5 bases and J gave up 5 bases; unmatched junction bases: 7. From germline, CDR1 is SEHNR and CDR2 FQNEAQ (reference sequence). The CDR3 is 15 residues long. The CDR3 coding sequence is TGTGCCAGCAGCACCGGACAGGGGGCGCTGACTGAAGCTTTCTTT. It encodes CASSTGQGALTEAFF.

In the case of this clonotype: The conserved final phenylalanine or tryptophan is absent from the CDR3, which likely points to a read error. The rearrangement joins TRBV12-3 or TRBV12-4 to TRBJ2-3; TRBD2 is a possible D gene (5 bases). V was shortened by 6 bases and J by 4 bases, with 17 bases between the two germline ends. CDR3 length: 15 residues. This chain's CDR3 is CASSPGGREADTQYS. The CDR3 DNA follows: TGTGCCAGCAGCCCTGGTGGGAGAGAGGCAGATACGCAGTATTCT.

The chain is built from TRBV10-3 and TRBJ2-3; possibly TRBD2 for D (5 bases). CDR1 ENHRY and CDR2 SYGVKD come from the germline V gene. V was trimmed by 4 bases and J by 4 bases, leaving 9 bases between them. This CDR3 region has 13 residues. The CDR3 region has the DNA TGTGCCATCAGTGTGAGGGCCCCAGATACGCAGTATTTT. Translated: CAISVRAPDTQYF.

In the case of this clonotype: The junction departs from germline at one end; a sequencing error may be responsible. The chain is built from TRBV5-1 and TRBJ2-2; 7 bases align to TRBD1. The CDR3 covers 15 residues. Germline loops: CDR1 SGHRS, CDR2 YFSETQ. The CDR3 loop reads CASSRGQTKAGELFF. CDR3 coding DNA: TGCGCCAGCAGCCGGGGACAGACAAAGGCCGGGGAACTGTTTTTT.

To note about this clonotype: A much larger clone differs by one base, so this may be a read error. The chain is built from TRBV20-1 and TRBJ1-2; possible D gene TRBD1, 5 bases. Looked up from germline, CDR1 is DFQATT and CDR2 is SNEGSKA (reference sequence). The CDR3 is 14 amino acids. Here the CDR3 reads CSTRAEERGGGYTF. The CDR3 coding sequence is TGCAGTACTAGAGCGGAGGAAAGGGGTGGGGGCTACACCTTC.

This clonotype was observed a few times. CDR3 in amino acids: CASSSGLRHEQYV. DNA for the CDR3: TGTGCCAGCAGCTCTGGACTTAGACACGAGCAGTACGTC. The chain joins TRBV7-9 to TRBJ2-1; D perhaps matches TRBD2 (5 bases). The DNA end favors TRBJ2-7, so the J call may be wrong. The CDR3 totals 13 residues. Per germline, CDR1 SEHNR and CDR2 FQNEAQ (reference sequence).

The chain combines TRBV18 with TRBJ2-3, with TRBD1 matching 7 bases. CDR1 and CDR2 from the germline V gene are KGHSH and LQKENI. The CDR3 covers 14 residues. The junction had 5 bases not matched to a gene; V was cut back by 5 bases and J by 3 bases. CDR3 DNA sequence: TGTGCCAGCTCAGTCCGGGACAGAACAGATACGCAGTATTTT. This gives the protein CASSVRDRTDTQYF.

With regard to this clonotype: This may arise from a read error, as a much more abundant clone is one base away. V gene TRBV29-1 combines with J gene TRBJ1-2; D call uncertain. Looked up from germline, CDR1 is SQVTM and CDR2 is ANQGSEA. The CDR3 extends over 12 amino acids. The V gene lost 7 bases and the J gene lost 7 bases, with 16 bases spanning the gap. As DNA, the CDR3 is TGCAGCGCCCAGCAGCCGGGTTGTGGCTACACCTTC. It is translated as CSAQQPGCGYTF.